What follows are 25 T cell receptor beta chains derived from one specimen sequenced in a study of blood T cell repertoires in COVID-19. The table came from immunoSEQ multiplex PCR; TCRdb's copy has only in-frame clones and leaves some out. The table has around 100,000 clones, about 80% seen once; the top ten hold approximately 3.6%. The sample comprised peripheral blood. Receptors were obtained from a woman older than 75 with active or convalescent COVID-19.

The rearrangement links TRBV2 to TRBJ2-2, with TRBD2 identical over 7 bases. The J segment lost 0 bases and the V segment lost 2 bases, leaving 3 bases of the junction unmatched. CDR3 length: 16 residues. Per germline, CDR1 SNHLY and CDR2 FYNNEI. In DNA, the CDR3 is TGTGCCAGCAGTGAAACGGGACTAACGAACACCGGGGAGCTGTTTTTT. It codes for CASSETGLTNTGELFF.

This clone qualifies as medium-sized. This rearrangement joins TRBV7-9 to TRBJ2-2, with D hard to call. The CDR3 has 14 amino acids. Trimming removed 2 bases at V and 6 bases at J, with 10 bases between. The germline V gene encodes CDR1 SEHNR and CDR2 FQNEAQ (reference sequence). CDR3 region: CASSLSLVPGELFF. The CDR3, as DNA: TGTGCCAGCAGCTTAAGCTTAGTTCCCGGGGAGCTGTTTTTT.

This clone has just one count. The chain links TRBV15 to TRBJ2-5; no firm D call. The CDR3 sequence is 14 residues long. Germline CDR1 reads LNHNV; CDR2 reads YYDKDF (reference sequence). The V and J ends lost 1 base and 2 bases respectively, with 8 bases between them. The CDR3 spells CATSRVLTQETQYF. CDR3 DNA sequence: TGTGCCACCAGCAGAGTTCTCACACAAGAGACCCAGTACTTC. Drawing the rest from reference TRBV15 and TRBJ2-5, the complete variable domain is DAMVIQNPRYQVTQFGKPVTLSCSQTLNHNVMYWYQQKSSQAPKLLFHYYDKDFNNEADTPDNFQSRRPNTSFCFLDIRSPGLGDTAMYLCATSRVLTQETQYFGPGTRLLVL.

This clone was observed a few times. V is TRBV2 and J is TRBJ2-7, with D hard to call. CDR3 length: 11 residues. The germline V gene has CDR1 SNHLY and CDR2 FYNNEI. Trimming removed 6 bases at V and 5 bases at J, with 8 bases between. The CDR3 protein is CASSPQDEQYF. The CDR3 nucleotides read TGTGCCAGCAGCCCCCAGGACGAGCAGTACTTC.

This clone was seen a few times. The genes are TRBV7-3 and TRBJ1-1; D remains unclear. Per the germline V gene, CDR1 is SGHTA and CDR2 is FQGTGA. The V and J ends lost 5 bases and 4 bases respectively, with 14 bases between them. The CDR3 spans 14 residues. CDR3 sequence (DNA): TGTGCCAGCAGCCCTATGGGAGGTTTCACTGAAGCTTTCTTT. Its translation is CASSPMGGFTEAFF. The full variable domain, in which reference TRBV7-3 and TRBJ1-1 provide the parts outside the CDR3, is GAGVSQTPSNKVTEKGKYVELRCDPISGHTALYWYRQSLGQGPEFLIYFQGTGAADDSGLPNDRFFAVRPEGSVSTLKIQRTERGDSAVYLCASSPMGGFTEAFFGQGTRLTVV.

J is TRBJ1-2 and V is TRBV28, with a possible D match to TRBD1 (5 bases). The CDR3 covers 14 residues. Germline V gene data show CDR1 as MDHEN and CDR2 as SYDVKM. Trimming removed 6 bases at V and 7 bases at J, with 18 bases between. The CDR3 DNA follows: TGTGCCAGCAGCTTCAATCAGGGCCGAGGTGGCTACACCTTC. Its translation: CASSFNQGRGGYTF.

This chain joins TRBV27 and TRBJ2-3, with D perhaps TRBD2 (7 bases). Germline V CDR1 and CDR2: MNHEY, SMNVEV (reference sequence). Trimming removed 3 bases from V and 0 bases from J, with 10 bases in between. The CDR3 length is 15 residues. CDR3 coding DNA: TGTGCCAGCAGTTTGCGGGGGCAAAGCACAGATACGCAGTATTTT. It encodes CASSLRGQSTDTQYF.

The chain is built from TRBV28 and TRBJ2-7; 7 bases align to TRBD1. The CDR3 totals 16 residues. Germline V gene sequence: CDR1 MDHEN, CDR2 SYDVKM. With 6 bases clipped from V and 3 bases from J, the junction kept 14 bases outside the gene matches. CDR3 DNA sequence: TGTGCCAGCAGGGGGGTGGGAGAGGGGGCTCGCTACGAGCAGTACTTC. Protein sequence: CASRGVGEGARYEQYF.

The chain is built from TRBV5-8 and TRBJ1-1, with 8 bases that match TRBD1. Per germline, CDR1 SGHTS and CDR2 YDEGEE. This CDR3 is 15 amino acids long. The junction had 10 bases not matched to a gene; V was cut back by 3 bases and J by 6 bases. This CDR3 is CASSSFRGRRSEAFF. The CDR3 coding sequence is TGTGCCAGCAGCTCCTTCAGGGGGCGCAGATCTGAAGCTTTCTTT.

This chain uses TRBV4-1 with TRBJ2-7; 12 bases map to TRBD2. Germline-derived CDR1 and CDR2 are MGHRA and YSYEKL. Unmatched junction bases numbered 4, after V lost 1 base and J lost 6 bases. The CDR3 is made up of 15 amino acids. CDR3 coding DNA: TGCGCCAGCAGCCAAGGACTAGCGGGAGTAAGCGAGCAGTACTTC. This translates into CASSQGLAGVSEQYF.

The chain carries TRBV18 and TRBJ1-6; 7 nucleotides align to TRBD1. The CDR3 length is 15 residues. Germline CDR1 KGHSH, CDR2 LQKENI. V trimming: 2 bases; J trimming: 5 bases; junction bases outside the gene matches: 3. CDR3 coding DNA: TGTGCCAGCTCACCAACAGGGGTGGATAATTCACCCCTCCACTTT. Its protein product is CASSPTGVDNSPLHF. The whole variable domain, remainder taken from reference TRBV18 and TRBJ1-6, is NAGVMQNPRHLVRRRGQEARLRCSPMKGHSHVYWYRQLPEEGLKFMVYLQKENIIDESGMPKERFSAEFPKEGPSILRIQQVVRGDSAAYFCASSPTGVDNSPLHFGNGTRLTVT.

CDR3 in DNA: TGTGCCAGCAGTTTTCCGACAGGGCTTCGGTTCTTC. The encoded protein is CASSFPTGLRFF. V gene TRBV28 combines with J gene TRBJ2-1; the match to TRBD1 covers 7 bases. CDR1 and CDR2 from the germline V gene are MDHEN and SYDVKM. With 3 bases clipped from V and 15 bases from J, the junction kept 8 bases outside the gene matches. This CDR3 has 12 amino acids.

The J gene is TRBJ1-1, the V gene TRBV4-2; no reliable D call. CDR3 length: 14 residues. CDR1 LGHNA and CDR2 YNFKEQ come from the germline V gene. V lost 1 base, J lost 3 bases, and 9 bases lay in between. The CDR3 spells CASSQGVSDTEAFF. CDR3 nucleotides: TGTGCCAGCAGCCAAGGTGTTTCGGACACTGAAGCTTTCTTT.

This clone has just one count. This chain's CDR3 is CASSPGQGVIREQFF. CDR3 nucleotide sequence: TGTGCCAGCAGCCCGGGACAGGGGGTCATACGGGAGCAGTTCTTC. The chain employs TRBV7-2 and TRBJ2-1, with 11 bases identical to TRBD1. Trimming at V came to 5 bases and at J to 10 bases, leaving 10 bases not matched to a gene. The CDR3 is 15 amino acids. CDR1 is SGHTA and CDR2 is FQGNSA in the germline V gene. The variable domain in full, completed from reference TRBV7-2 and TRBJ2-1, reads GAGVSQSPSNKVTEKGKDVELRCDPISGHTALYWYRQSLGQGLEFLIYFQGNSAPDKSGLPSDRFSAERTGGSVSTLTIQRTQQEDSAVYLCASSPGQGVIREQFFGPGTRLTVL.

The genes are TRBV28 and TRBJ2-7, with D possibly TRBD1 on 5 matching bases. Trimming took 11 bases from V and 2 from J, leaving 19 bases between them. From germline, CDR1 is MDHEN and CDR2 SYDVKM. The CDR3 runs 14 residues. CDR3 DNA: TGTGCCGGGGCTCCCGTGGAAAGGGCCTACGAGCAGTACTTC. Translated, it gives CAGAPVERAYEQYF.

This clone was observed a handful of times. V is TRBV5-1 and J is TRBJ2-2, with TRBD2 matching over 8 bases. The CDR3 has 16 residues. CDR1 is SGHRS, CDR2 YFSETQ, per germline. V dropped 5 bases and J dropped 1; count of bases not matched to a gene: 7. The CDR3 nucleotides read TGCGCCAGCAGTCCCTTCACTAGCGGGAACACCGGGGAGCTGTTTTTT. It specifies CASSPFTSGNTGELFF.

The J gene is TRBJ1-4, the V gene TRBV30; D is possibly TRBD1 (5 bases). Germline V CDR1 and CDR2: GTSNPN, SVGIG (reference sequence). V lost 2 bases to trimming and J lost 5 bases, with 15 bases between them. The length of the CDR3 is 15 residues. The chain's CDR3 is CAWSRGDSRNEKLFF. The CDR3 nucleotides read TGTGCCTGGAGTCGAGGTGACAGCCGGAATGAAAAACTGTTTTTT. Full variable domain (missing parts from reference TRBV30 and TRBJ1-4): SQTIHQWPATLVQPVGSPLSLECTVEGTSNPNLYWYRQAAGRGLQLLFYSVGIGQISSEVPQNLSASRPQDRQFILSSKKLLLSDSGFYLCAWSRGDSRNEKLFFGSGTQLSVL.

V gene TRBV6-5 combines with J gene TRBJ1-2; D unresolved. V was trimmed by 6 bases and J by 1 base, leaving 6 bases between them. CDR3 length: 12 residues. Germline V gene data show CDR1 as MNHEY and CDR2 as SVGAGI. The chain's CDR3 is CASSAGNYGYTF. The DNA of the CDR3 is TGTGCCAGCAGCGCCGGTAACTATGGCTACACCTTC.

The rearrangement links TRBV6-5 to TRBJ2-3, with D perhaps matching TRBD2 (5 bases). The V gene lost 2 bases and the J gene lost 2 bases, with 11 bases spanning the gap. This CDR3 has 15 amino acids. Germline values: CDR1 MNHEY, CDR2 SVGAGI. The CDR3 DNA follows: TGTGCCAGCAGTTACCGGGGTTTCGCCACAGATACGCAGTATTTT. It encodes CASSYRGFATDTQYF.

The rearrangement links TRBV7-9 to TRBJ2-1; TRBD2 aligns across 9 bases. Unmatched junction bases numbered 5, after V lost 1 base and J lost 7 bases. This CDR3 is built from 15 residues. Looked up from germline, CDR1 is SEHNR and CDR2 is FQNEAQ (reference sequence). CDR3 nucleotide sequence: TGTGCCAGCAGCTTAGGCGGGAGGGCCGGAAATGAGCAGTTCTTC. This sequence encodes CASSLGGRAGNEQFF.

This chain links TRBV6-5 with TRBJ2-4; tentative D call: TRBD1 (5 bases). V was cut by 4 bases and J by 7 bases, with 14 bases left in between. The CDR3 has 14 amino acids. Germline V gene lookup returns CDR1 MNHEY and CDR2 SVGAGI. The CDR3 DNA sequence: TGTGCCAGCAGTTTGGGCCAGGGTTTTAACATTCAGTACTTC. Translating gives CASSLGQGFNIQYF.

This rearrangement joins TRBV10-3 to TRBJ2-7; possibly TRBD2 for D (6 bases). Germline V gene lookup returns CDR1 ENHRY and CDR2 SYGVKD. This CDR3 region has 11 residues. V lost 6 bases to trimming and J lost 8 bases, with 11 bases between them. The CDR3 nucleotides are TGTGCCATCAGCGGAGGGACGAAGCAGTACTTC. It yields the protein CAISGGTKQYF.

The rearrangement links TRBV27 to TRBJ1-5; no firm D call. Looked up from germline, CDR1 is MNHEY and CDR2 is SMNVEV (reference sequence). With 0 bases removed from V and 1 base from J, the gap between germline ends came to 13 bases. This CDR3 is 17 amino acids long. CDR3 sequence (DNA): TGTGCCAGCAGTTTATCGGGCAGTCGATTGAGCAATCAGCCCCAGCATTTT. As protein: CASSLSGSRLSNQPQHF.

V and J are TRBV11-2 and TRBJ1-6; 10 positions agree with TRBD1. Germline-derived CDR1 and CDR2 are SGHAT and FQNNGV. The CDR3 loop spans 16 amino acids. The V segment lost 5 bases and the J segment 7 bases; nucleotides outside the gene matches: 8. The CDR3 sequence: CASSRTGTGVNSPLHF. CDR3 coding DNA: TGTGCCAGCAGCCGGACCGGGACAGGGGTCAATTCACCCCTCCACTTT.

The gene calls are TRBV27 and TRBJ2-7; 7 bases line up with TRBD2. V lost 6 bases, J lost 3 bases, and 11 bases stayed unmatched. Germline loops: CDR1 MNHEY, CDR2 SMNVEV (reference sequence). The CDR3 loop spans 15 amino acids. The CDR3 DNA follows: TGTGCCAGCAGGCTAGGGGCTAGCGGTGTCTACGAGCAGTACTTC. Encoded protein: CASRLGASGVYEQYF.